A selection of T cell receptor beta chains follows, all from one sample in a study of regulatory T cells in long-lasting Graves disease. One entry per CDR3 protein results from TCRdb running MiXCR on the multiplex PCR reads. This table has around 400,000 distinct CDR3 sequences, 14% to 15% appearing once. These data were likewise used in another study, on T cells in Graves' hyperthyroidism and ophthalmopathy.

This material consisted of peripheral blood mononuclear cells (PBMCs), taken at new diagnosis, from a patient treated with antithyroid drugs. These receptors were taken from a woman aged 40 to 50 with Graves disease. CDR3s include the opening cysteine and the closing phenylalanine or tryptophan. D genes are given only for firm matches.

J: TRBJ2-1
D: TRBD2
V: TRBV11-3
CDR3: CASSFGTSGSGYNEQFF

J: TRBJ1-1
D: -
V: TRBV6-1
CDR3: CASSVWTVNTEAFF

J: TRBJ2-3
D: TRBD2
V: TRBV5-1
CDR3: CASSPGTTLGDTQYF

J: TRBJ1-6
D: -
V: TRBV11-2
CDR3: CASSLDPRTANSPLHF

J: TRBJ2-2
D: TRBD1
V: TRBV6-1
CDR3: CASGTGDGELFF

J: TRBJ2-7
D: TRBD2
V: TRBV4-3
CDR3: CASSQFASGSISEQYF

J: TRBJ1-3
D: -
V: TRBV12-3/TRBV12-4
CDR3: CASSLGGWGDGNTIYF

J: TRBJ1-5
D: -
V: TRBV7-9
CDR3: CASSPSGGPQHF

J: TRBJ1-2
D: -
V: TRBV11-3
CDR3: CASSLSQNVANYGYTF

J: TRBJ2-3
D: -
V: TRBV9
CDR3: CASSPGITDTQYF

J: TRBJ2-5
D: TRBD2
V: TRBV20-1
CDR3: CSAIDGRAEETQYF

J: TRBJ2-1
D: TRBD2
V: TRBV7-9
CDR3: CASSLPGLAGGEQFF

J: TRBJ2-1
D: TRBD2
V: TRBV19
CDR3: CASQLAGGNYEQFF

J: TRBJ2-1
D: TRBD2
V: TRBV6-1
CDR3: CASSRGLAGGTLENEQFF

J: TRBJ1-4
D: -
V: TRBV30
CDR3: CAWSVSRVDTEKLFF

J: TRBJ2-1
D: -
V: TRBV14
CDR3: CASSLNRGTYNEQFF

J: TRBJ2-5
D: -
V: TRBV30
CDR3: CAWSLANQETQYF

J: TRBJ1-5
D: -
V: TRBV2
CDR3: CASSGYRNQPQHF

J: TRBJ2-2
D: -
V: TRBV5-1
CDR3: CASSPPVVGGNTGELFF

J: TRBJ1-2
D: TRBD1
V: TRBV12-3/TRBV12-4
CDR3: CASSLGTGGNGYTF

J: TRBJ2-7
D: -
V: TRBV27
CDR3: CASSGQDSSYEQYF

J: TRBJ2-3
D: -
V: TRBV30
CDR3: CAWTRRAGADTQYF

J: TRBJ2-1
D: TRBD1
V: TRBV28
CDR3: CASSLGDRGWHNEQFF

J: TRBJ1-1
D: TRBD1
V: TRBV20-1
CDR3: CSASGTGTNTEAFF

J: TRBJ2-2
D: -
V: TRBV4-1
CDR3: CASGGGRMNTGELFF

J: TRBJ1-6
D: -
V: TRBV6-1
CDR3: CATRSGSSYNSPLHF

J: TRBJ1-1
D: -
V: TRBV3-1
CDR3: CASSQGWGRDTEAFF

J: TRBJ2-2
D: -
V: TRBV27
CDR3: CASSLWGSHPNTGELFF

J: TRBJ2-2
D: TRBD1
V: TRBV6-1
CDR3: CASSEVRDRGVELFF

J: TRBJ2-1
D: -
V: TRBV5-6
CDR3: CASMVLRYNEQFF

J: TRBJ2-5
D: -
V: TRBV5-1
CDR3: CASSFTSGQNQETQYF

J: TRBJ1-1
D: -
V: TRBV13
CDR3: CASSLGWGGRGTEAFF

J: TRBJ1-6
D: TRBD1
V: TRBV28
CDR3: CASSPKDRVSSPLHF